A single TCR beta chain is shown here with its context. This clonotype occurred many times. Its specific antigen is unknown. No base quality information exists; no much larger clone differs at one position. The data were taken from a study of T-cell memory formation after mild COVID-19 (dated by TCRdb to the early 2020s). A note on the overall study: TCR sequence clusters from the two donors were found to be largely donor specific. The cohort comprised two young, previously healthy adult volunteers, one female and one male. Longitudinal TCRalpha and TCRbeta repertoire sequencing tracked T-cell clones expanding and contracting after mild COVID-19 in a couple of donors.

PBMCs were isolated by Ficoll-Paque density gradient centrifugation. The sequencing machine was an Illumina NovaSeq 6000. TCRalpha and TCRbeta cDNA libraries were constructed by 5'RACE with constant-segment primers, with sample barcodes and unique molecular identifiers being introduced. Trizol reagent was used to extract RNA from every sample. Library amplification was performed in two PCR steps, and a second sample barcode and Illumina TruSeq adapters were introduced in the second step. Sequencing of libraries was performed on an Illumina NovaSeq with 2 x 150 bp paired-end reads. The original methods were these. With migec v1.2.7, reads were demultiplexed and then collapsed into UMI-guided consensus sequences. Using mixcr v2.1.11, UMI consensuses were aligned to TRA and TRB V and J templates and then assembled into clonotypes. Expanded or contracted clonotypes were those called significant by both edgeR and NoisET, with noise models trained on biological replicates. For edgeR calls, a false discovery rate-adjusted p below 0.01 and a log2 fold-change threshold of 1 were applied. As an exploratory analysis of dynamics, max-normalized trajectories of the 1000 most abundant clonotypes were examined by PCA with hierarchical clustering. Separately sequenced CD4+ and CD8+ repertoires were used to assign a CD4 or CD8 phenotype to each responding clone. Starting from the raw public reads, TCRdb applied fastp trimming at Q25, assembled clones with MiXCR and retained in-frame beta chains. Merged by CDR3 protein, the rows form single entries marked with the most common genes and DNA. Clone size and V and J calls follow TCRdb, not the original study. The sample yields approximately 260,000 distinct CDR3 sequences; over 15% were counted once. The top ten clones comprise 22% of the sample.

Counted from cysteine to phenylalanine, this CDR3 has 14 amino acids. The only DNA kept is the CDR3, 42 bases in frame from the first base. V drops 3 bases and J drops 5 bases, leaving 14 bases in between. CDR1 SGHTA and CDR2 FQGNSA were looked up in the germline V gene. On the study overall, not on this receptor specifically: Contracting CD4+ clones turned up mainly in the CM and EM memory subsets, whereas EMRA was where CD8+ clones were enriched. Clones that contracted from day 15 to 85 showed balanced CD4/CD8 phenotypes, whereas a second wave of clones that expanded from day 15 to 37 leaned towards CD4+. The second-wave clones that peaked on day 37 were not confirmed to be SARS-CoV-2 specific. Some responding clones were detected in pre-infection memory, suggesting pre-existing cross-reactive memory T cells joined the SARS-CoV-2 response. Only two mild cases were covered by the study, and larger cohorts that include severe cases with pre-infection samples were considered necessary.

The chain was built from TRBV7-2 and TRBJ2-7, with the D gene not confidently named. This receptor was identified in a man in his late teens or twenties who had mild COVID-19 (a few samples of this study predate the infection). The sample titles of this study are shuffled in the database, so cell type and time point are left out; the donor was told from shared clones. What was sequenced was PBMCs or a T cell subset sorted from them (not recorded which). The DNA reads TGTGCCAGCAGCTTTAATAGGCAAGCCCACGAGCAGTACTTC. The translation is CASSFNRQAHEQYF.